This TCR beta chain was identified during a study of T-cell memory formation after mild COVID-19. This CDR3 has 15 amino acids. Trimming stripped 4 bases from V and 5 bases from J, with 18 bases between. Germline V CDR1 and CDR2: SGHRS, YFSETQ. TCRdb analysed the 5' RACE reads with MiXCR anew, one entry per CDR3 protein. Among over 150,000 distinct CDR3 sequences listed, about an eighth were seen once. This clonotype was observed a few times. The chain is built from TRBV5-1 and TRBJ2-5; D ambiguous. Sequenced input: PBMCs or a T cell subset sorted from them (not recorded which). This TCR came from a man younger than 35 who had mild COVID-19 (a few samples of this study predate the infection). Cell type and time point are not known. DNA for the CDR3: TGCGCCAGCAGCACCACACCCCGGAGATCCGAGACCCAGTACTTC. Protein sequence: CASSTTPRRSETQYF.